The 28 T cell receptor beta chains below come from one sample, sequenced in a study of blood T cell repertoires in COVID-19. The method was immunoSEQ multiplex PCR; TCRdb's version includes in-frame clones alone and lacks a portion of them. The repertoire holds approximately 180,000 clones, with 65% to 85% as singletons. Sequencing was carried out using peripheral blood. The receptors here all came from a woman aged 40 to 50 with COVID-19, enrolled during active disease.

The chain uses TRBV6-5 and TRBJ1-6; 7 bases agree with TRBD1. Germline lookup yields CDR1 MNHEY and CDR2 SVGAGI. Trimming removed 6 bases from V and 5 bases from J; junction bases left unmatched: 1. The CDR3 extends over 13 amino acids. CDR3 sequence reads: CASRGQNNSPLHF. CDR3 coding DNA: TGTGCCAGCAGGGGACAGAATAATTCACCCCTCCACTTT.

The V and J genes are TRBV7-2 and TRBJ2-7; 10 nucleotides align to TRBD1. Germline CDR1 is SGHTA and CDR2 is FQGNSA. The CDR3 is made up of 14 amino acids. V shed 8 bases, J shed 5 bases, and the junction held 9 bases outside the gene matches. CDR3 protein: CASSRGTGADEQYF. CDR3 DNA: TGTGCCAGCTCCCGCGGGACAGGGGCCGACGAGCAGTACTTC.

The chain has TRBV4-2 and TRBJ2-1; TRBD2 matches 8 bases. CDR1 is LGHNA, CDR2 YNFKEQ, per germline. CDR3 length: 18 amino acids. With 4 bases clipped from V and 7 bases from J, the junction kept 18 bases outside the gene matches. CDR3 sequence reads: CASSLSLTSAGSRNEQFF. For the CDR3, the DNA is TGTGCCAGCAGCCTTTCACTGACTAGCGCCGGGTCAAGGAATGAGCAGTTCTTC.

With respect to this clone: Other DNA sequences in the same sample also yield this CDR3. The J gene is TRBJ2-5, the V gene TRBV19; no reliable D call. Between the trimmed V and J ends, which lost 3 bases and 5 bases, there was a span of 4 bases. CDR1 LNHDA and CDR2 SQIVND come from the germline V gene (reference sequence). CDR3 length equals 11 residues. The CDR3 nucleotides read TGTGCCAGTAGTATTCGGGAGACCCAGTACTTC. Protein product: CASSIRETQYF.

The CDR3 here is CASSESAGSDGYTF. CDR3 sequence (DNA): TGCGCCAGCAGTGAATCCGCAGGTTCTGACGGCTACACCTTC. The gene calls are TRBV10-2 and TRBJ1-2; D is uncertain. V was shortened by 3 bases and J by 8 bases, with 16 bases between the two germline ends. This CDR3 has 14 amino acids. CDR1 WSHSY and CDR2 SAAADI come from the germline V gene.

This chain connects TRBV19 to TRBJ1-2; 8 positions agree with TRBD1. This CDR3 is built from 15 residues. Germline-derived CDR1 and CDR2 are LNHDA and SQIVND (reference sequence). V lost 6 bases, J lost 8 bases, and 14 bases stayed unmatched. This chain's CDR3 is CASRIDSRGLYGYTF. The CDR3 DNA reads TGTGCCAGTAGAATCGACTCCAGGGGGCTATACGGCTACACCTTC.

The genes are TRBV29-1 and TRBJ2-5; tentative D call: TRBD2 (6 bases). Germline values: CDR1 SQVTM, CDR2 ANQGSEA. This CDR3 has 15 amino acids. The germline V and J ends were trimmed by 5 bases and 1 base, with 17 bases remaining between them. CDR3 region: CSVPPRGGVQETQYF. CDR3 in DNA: TGCAGCGTTCCGCCTCGGGGCGGGGTCCAAGAGACCCAGTACTTC.

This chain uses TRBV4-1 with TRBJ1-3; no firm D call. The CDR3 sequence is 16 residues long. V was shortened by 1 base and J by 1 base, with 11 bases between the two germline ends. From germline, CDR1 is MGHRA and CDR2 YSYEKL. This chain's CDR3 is CASSQGSGSSGNTIYF. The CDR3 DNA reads TGCGCCAGCAGCCAAGGCTCCGGGAGTTCTGGAAACACCATATATTTT.

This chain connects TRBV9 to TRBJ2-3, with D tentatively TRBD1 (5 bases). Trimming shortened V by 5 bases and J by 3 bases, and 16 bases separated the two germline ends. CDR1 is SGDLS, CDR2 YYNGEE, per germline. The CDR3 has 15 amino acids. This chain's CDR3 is CASRAWISGTDTQYF. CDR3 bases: TGTGCCAGCAGAGCGTGGATCTCAGGGACAGATACGCAGTATTTT.

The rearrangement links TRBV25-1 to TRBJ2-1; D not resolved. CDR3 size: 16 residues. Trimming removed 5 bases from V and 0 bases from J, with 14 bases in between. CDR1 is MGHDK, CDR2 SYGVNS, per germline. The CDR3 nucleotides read TGTGCCAGCAGTAACCGCCAGAAAAGCTCCTACAATGAGCAGTTCTTC. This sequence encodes CASSNRQKSSYNEQFF.

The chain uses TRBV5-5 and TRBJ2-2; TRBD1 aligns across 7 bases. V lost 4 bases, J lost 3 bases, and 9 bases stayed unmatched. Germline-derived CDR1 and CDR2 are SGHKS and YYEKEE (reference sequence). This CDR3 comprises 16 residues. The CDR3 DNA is TGTGCCAGCAGCCCTACGAGGACAGGTCACACCGGGGAGCTGTTTTTT. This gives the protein CASSPTRTGHTGELFF. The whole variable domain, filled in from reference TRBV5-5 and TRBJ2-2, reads DAGVTQSPTHLIKTRGQQVTLRCSPISGHKSVSWYQQVLGQGPQFIFQYYEKEERGRGNFPDRFSARQFPNYSSELNVNALLLGDSALYLCASSPTRTGHTGELFFGEGSRLTVL.

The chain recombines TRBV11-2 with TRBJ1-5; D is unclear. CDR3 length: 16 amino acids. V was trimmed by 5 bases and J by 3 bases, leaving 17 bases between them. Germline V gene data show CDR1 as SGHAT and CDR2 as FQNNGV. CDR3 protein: CASSRTSGNNNQPQHF. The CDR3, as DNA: TGTGCCAGCAGCAGAACCTCGGGTAATAACAATCAGCCCCAGCATTTT.

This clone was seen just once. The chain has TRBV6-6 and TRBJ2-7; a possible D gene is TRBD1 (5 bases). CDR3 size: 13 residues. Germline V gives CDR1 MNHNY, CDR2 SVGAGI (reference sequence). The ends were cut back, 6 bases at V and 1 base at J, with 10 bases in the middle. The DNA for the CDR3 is TGTGCCAGCAGCATGCAGGGTTCCTACGAGCAGTACTTC. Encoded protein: CASSMQGSYEQYF.

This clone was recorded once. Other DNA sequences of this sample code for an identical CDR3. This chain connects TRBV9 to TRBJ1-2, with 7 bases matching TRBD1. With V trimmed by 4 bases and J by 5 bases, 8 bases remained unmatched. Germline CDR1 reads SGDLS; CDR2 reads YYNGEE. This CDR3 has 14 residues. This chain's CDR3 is CASSSSGTAYGYTF. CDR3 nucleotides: TGTGCCAGCAGCTCCTCCGGGACAGCTTATGGCTACACCTTC.

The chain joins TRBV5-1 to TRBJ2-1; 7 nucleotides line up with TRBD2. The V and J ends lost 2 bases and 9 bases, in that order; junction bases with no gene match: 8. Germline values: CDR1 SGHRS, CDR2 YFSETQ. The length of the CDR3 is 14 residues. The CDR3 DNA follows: TGCGCCAGCAGCTTCCGAGGCTGGGAGGGTGAGCAGTTCTTC. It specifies CASSFRGWEGEQFF.

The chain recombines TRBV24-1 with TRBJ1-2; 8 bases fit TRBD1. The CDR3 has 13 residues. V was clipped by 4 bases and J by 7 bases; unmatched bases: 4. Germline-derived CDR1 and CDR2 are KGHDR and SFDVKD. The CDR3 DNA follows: TGTGCCACCAGTGACACTGACAGGGGTGGCTACACCTTC. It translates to CATSDTDRGGYTF.

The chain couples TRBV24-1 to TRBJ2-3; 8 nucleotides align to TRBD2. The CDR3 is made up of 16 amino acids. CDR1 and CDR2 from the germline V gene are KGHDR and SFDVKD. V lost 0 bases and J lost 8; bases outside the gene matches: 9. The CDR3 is CATSDLGAGVQGTQYF. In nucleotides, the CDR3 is TGTGCCACCAGTGATTTGGGAGCGGGGGTTCAGGGTACGCAGTATTTT.

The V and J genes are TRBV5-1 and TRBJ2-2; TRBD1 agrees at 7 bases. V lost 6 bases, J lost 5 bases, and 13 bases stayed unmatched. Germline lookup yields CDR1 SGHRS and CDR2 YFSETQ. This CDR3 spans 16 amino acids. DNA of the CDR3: TGCGCCAGCATCCTAACCCCGGGACAGAGAACCGGGGAGCTGTTTTTT. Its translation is CASILTPGQRTGELFF.

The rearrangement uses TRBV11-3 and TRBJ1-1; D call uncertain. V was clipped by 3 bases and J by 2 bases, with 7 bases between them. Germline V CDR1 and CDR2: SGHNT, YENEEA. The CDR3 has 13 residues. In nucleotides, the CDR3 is TGTGCCAGCAGCTTTCAGGATAACACTGAAGCTTTCTTT. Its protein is CASSFQDNTEAFF.

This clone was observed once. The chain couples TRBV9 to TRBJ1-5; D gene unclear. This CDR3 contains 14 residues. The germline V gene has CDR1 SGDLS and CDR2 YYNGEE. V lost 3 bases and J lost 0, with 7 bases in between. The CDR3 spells CASSAGLSNQPQHF. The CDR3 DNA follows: TGTGCCAGCAGCGCAGGTCTTAGCAATCAGCCCCAGCATTTT.

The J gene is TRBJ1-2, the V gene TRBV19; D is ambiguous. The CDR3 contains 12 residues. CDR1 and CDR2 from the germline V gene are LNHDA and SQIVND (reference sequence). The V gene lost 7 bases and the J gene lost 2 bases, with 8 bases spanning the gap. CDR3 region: CASTSGNYGYTF. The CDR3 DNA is TGTGCCAGTACATCAGGCAACTATGGCTACACCTTC.

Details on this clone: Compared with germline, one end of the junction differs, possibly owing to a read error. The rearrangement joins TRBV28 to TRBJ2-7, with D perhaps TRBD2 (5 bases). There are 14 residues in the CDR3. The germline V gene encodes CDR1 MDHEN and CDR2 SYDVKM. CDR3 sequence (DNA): TGTGGCAGCGTCTCTTCTGGACTTTCCTATGAGCAGTACTTC. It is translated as CGSVSSGLSYEQYF.

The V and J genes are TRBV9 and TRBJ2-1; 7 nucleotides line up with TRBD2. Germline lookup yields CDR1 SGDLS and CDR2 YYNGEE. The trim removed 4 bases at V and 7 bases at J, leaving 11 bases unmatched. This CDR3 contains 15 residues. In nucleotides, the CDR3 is TGTGCCAGCAGCCCCCGGGTAGCGGGTTCGAATGAGCAGTTCTTC. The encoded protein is CASSPRVAGSNEQFF. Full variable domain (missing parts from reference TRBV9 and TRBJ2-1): DSGVTQTPKHLITATGQRVTLRCSPRSGDLSVYWYQQSLDQGLQFLIQYYNGEERAKGNILERFSAQQFPDLHSELNLSSLELGDSALYFCASSPRVAGSNEQFFGPGTRLTVL.

The CDR3 reads CASSPRQEKLFF. For the CDR3, the DNA is TGTGCCAGCAGCCCCCGCCAGGAAAAACTGTTTTTT. J is TRBJ1-4 and V is TRBV3-1 (or the pseudogene TRBV3-2); D ambiguous. CDR3 length: 12 amino acids. Deletions cut 4 bases from V and 8 bases from J, with 8 bases between. Germline V gene data show CDR1 as LGHDT and CDR2 as YNNKEL (reference sequence).

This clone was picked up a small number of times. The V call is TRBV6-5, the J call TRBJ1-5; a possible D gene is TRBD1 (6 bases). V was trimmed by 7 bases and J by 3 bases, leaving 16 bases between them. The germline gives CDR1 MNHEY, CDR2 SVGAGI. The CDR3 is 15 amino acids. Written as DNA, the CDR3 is TGTGCCAGCACTTCAGGCGGGGGGCCCAATCAGCCCCAGCATTTT. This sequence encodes CASTSGGGPNQPQHF.

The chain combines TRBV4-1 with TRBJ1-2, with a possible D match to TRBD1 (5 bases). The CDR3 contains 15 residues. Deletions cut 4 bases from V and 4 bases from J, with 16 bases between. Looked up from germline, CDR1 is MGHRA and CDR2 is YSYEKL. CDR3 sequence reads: CASSPLGGRGYGYTF. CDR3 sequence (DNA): TGCGCCAGCAGCCCGCTGGGCGGGAGGGGCTATGGCTACACCTTC.

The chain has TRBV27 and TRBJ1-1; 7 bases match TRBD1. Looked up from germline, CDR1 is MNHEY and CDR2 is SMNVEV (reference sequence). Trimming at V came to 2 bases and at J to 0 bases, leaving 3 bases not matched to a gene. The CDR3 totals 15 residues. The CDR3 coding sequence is TGTGCCAGCAGTTTAGGCGGGACAGTGAACACTGAAGCTTTCTTT. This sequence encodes CASSLGGTVNTEAFF.

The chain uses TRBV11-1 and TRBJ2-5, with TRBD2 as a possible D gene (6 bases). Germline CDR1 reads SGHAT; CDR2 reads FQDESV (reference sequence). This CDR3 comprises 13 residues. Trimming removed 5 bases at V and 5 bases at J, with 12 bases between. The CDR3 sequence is CASSREQEETQYF. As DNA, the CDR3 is TGTGCCAGCAGCCGGGAGCAAGAGGAGACCCAGTACTTC.